This TCR beta chain was obtained from a study of long-term antiretroviral therapy in people with HIV. The germline V and J ends were trimmed by 4 bases and 6 bases, with 7 bases remaining between them. The CDR3 contains 12 residues. The germline V gene encodes CDR1 MNHEY and CDR2 SMNVEV (reference sequence). This clone was counted a single time. Version v3.0 of the immunoSEQ assay ran at survey level. Measured with immunoSEQ multiplex PCR; TCRdb has only the in-frame clones, and not every one. The sample has under 20,000 clones; 78% are singletons. This chain links TRBV27 with TRBJ2-1; D is unresolved. The sample here was unsorted PBMCs, taken 0.3 years after starting antiretroviral therapy. The TCR comes from a woman between 45 and 65 years old with HIV. The CDR3 reads CASSSQINEQFF. The CDR3 DNA sequence: TGTGCCAGCAGTTCCCAGATCAATGAGCAGTTCTTC.